This TCR beta chain derives from a study of graft-versus-host responses after intestinal transplantation. Study-wide background: As for transplant type, recipients had multivisceral, liver-intestinal, or isolated intestinal grafts. Tacrolimus plus steroids were given to all recipients for 2 to 4 years, preceded by anti-thymocyte globulin induction.

Note on this clone: As yet, its antigen is unknown.

TCRdb keeps only in-frame clones here, not all; method: immunoSEQ multiplex PCR. Of more than 90,000 clones in the sample, around 90% were seen once. V was clipped by 6 bases and J by 8 bases; unmatched bases: 5. This CDR3 is 14 amino acids long. The germline gives CDR1 MNHEY, CDR2 SVGAGI. Study outcomes and limitations: GvH clones were identified in recipient marrow, with some first appearing in ileum or blood. Early post-transplant HvG declines tracked with peak circulating GvH clone levels.

Material: unstimulated CD4+ T cells sorted from spleen or lymph node cells, obtained before transplant. The chain carries TRBV6-5 and TRBJ2-2; 11 bases agree with TRBD2. This clonotype was obtained from a human donor who was the organ donor for an intestinal transplant. In DNA form, the CDR3 reads TGTGCCAGCAGAGGGGTAGCGGGAGGGGGGGAGCTGTTTTTT. Its protein is CASRGVAGGGELFF.